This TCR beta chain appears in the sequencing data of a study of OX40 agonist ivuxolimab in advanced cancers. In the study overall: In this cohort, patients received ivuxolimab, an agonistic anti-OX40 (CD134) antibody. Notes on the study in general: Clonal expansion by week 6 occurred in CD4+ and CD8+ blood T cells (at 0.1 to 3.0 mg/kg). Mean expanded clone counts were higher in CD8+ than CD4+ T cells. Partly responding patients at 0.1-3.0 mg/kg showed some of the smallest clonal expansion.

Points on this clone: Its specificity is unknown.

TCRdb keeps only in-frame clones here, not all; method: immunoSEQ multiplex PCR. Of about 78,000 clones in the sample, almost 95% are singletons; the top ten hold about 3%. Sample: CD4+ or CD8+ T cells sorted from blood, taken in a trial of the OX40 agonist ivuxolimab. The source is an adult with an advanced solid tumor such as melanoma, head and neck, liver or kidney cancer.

The CDR3 nucleotides are TGTGCCAGCAGTGAAATGGCAGGGAACTATGGCTACACCTTC. Protein sequence: CASSEMAGNYGYTF. The chain combines TRBV6-1 with TRBJ1-2; tentatively, D is TRBD1 (5 bases). V shed 2 bases and J shed 2 bases, with 9 bases lying between them. The CDR3 loop spans 14 amino acids. Germline CDR1 and CDR2: MNHNS and SASEGT.